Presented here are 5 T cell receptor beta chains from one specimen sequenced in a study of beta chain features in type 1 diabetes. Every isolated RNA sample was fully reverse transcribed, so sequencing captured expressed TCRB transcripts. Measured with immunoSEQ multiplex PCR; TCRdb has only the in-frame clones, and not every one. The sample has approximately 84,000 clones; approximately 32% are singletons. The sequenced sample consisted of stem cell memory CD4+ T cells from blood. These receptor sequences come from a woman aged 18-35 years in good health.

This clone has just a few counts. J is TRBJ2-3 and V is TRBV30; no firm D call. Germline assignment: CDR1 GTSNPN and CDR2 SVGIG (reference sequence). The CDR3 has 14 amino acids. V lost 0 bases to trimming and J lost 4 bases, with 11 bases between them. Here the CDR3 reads CAWSVGVNPDTQYF. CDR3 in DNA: TGTGCCTGGAGTGTAGGAGTGAACCCAGATACGCAGTATTTT.

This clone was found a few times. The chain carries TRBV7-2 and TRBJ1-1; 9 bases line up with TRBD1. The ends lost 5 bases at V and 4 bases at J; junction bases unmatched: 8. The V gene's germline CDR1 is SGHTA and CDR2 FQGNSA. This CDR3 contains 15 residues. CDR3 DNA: TGTGCCAGCAGCCGAGAAACAGGGGGCTTCACTGAAGCTTTCTTT. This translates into CASSRETGGFTEAFF.

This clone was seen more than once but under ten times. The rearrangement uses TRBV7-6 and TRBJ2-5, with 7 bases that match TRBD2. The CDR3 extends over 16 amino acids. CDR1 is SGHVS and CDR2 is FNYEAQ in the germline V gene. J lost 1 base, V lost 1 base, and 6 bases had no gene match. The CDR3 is CASSLGPGGGQETQYF. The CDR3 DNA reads TGTGCCAGCAGCTTAGGTCCAGGCGGGGGCCAAGAGACCCAGTACTTC.

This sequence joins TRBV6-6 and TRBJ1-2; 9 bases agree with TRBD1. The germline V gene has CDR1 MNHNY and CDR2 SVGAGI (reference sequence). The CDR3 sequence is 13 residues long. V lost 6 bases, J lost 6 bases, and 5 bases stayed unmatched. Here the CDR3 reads CASRRGQGNGYTF. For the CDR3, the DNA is TGTGCCAGCAGGAGGGGACAGGGAAATGGCTACACCTTC.

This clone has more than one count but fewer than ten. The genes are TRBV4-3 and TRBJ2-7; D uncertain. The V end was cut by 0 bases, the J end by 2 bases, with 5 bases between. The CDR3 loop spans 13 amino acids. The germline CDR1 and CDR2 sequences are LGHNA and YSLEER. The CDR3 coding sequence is TGCGCCAGCAGCCAAGATCTAACCTACGAGCAGTACTTC. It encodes CASSQDLTYEQYF.